This T cell receptor beta chain was obtained from a study of metastatic and nonmetastatic thyroid tumors. Looking at the study overall: Repertoire comparison spanned blood and tumor or nodule tissue of malignant and benign thyroid patients.

Source study methods: A distant-metastasis classifier for papillary thyroid cancer was built using CDR3 differences across clinicopathological groups. TCRdb re-processed the PCR reads through MiXCR. The V and J calls shown here were made by TCRdb, not taken from the authors' results. The sample includes some 15,000 clones, around 25% of them seen just once. This clone was seen ten or more times. None of the patients had undergone any treatment ahead of thyroid surgery. What was sequenced was blood. The receptor was derived from a male donor with papillary thyroid cancer or a benign thyroid nodule (not recorded which). Some clones in this sample may be carry-over from other donors' samples.

This CDR3 is CAISAEWGGGQPQHF. CDR3 DNA sequence: TGTGCCATCAGCGCTGAGTGGGGTGGAGGGCAGCCCCAGCATTTT. The rearrangement uses TRBV10-3 and TRBJ1-5; D gene ambiguous. Looked up from germline, CDR1 is ENHRY and CDR2 is SYGVKD. Deletions cut 6 bases from V and 7 bases from J, with 19 bases between. This CDR3 has 15 amino acids.